A selection of T cell receptor beta chains follows, all from one sample in a study of T cell responses to AZD1222 COVID-19 vaccine. Measured with immunoSEQ multiplex PCR; TCRdb has only the in-frame clones, and not every one. The sample holds around 150,000 clones; more than 85% are singletons and the top ten take about 3.3%. This specimen was peripheral blood, taken 28 days after the second AZD1222 dose. These TCRs come from an adult who received the AZD1222 COVID-19 vaccine. Both conserved end residues are part of each CDR3. A D gene is named only where the DNA matches it firmly. Expanded clones are given a class, and other clones once, few, many or no size at all.

J: TRBJ1-5
D: .
V: TRBV7-2
size: .
CDR3: CASSSGDSNQPQHF
DNA: TGTGCCAGCAGTTCCGGCGATAGCAATCAGCCCCAGCATTTT

J: TRBJ1-1
D: .
V: TRBV18
size: .
CDR3: CASSPAVRQAEAFF
DNA: TGTGCCAGCTCACCCGCTGTCAGACAGGCTGAAGCTTTCTTT

J: TRBJ2-1
D: .
V: TRBV28
size: .
CDR3: CASSFVGVSEQFF
DNA: TGTGCCAGCAGTTTCGTAGGGGTCAGTGAGCAGTTCTTC

J: TRBJ2-7
D: TRBD1
V: TRBV27
size: once
CDR3: CASSLSTTGGGEQYF
DNA: TGTGCCAGCAGTTTATCTACCACAGGGGGCGGCGAGCAGTACTTC

J: TRBJ2-1
D: .
V: TRBV2
size: .
CDR3: CASSNAPGEQFF
DNA: TGTGCCAGCAGTAACGCCCCAGGGGAGCAGTTCTTC

J: TRBJ2-2
D: .
V: TRBV4-1
size: .
CDR3: CASSQANIANTGELFF
DNA: TGCGCCAGCAGCCAAGCGAACATCGCGAACACCGGGGAGCTGTTTTTT

J: TRBJ1-3
D: .
V: TRBV5-4
size: .
CDR3: CASSTGGEGTGNTIYF
DNA: TGTGCCAGCAGCACTGGAGGGGAGGGGACTGGAAACACCATATATTTT

J: TRBJ2-5
D: .
V: TRBV9
size: .
CDR3: CASSPEGETQYF
DNA: TGTGCCAGCAGCCCCGAAGGAGAGACCCAGTACTTC

J: TRBJ2-2
D: TRBD2
V: TRBV5-5
size: .
CDR3: CASSWTSGRTHGELFF
DNA: TGTGCCAGCAGCTGGACTAGCGGGAGGACTCACGGGGAGCTGTTTTTT

J: TRBJ2-2
D: TRBD2
V: TRBV7-8
size: .
CDR3: CASSLVGLAANTGELFF
DNA: TGTGCCAGCAGCTTAGTCGGGCTAGCGGCGAACACCGGGGAGCTGTTTTTT

J: TRBJ1-6
D: .
V: TRBV30
size: .
CDR3: CAWSASGENSPLHF
DNA: TGTGCCTGGAGTGCCTCGGGGGAGAATTCACCCCTCCACTTT

J: TRBJ2-1
D: TRBD2
V: TRBV30
size: once
CDR3: CSSGRRYNEQFF
DNA: TGTTCTAGCGGGAGAAGGTACAATGAGCAGTTCTTC

J: TRBJ2-5
D: .
V: TRBV28
size: .
CDR3: CASSSGQQETQYF
DNA: TGTGCCAGCAGTTCCGGACAGCAAGAGACCCAGTACTTC

J: TRBJ1-1
D: .
V: TRBV6-4
size: once
CDR3: CASSVEGSGTEAFF
DNA: TGTGCCAGCAGTGTTGAGGGGTCGGGCACTGAAGCTTTCTTT

J: TRBJ1-3
D: .
V: TRBV2
size: .
CDR3: CASSERTAGNTIYF
DNA: TGTGCCAGCAGTGAGAGGACGGCTGGAAACACCATATATTTT

J: TRBJ2-3
D: .
V: TRBV7-7
size: .
CDR3: CASSVGGGLTSDTQYF
DNA: TGTGCTAGCAGCGTGGGCGGCGGATTAACGTCAGATACGCAGTATTTT

J: TRBJ1-6
D: TRBD1
V: TRBV6-5
size: .
CDR3: CASSSRQGGLPLHF
DNA: TGTGCCAGCAGTTCCAGACAGGGGGGACTACCCCTCCACTTT

J: TRBJ2-7
D: .
V: TRBV28
size: .
CDR3: CASLGSGTARYEQYF
DNA: TGTGCCAGTCTAGGTTCCGGGACTGCCCGCTACGAGCAGTACTTC

J: TRBJ2-7
D: .
V: TRBV20-1
size: .
CDR3: CSASEQTYEQYF
DNA: TGCAGTGCTAGTGAGCAAACCTACGAGCAGTACTTC

J: TRBJ1-2
D: .
V: TRBV3-1/TRBV3-2
size: .
CDR3: CASSQDTKSVYGYTF
DNA: TGTGCCAGCAGCCAAGACACTAAGAGCGTCTATGGCTACACCTTC

J: TRBJ1-1
D: .
V: TRBV6-6
size: .
CDR3: CASSYARQGSTEAFF
DNA: TGTGCCAGCAGTTACGCGCGGCAGGGGAGCACTGAAGCTTTCTTT

J: TRBJ1-5
D: .
V: TRBV6-2/TRBV6-3
size: .
CDR3: CASSYGGGANQPQHF
DNA: TGTGCCAGCAGTTACGGTGGGGGGGCCAATCAGCCCCAGCATTTT

J: TRBJ1-4
D: .
V: TRBV6-1
size: .
CDR3: CASSDRGGTNEKLFF
DNA: TGTGCCAGCAGTGACAGGGGTGGCACTAATGAAAAACTGTTTTTT

J: TRBJ1-4
D: .
V: TRBV24-1
size: .
CDR3: CATSDLDIGKLFF
DNA: TGTGCCACCAGTGATTTAGACATCGGCAAACTGTTTTTT

J: TRBJ1-4
D: .
V: TRBV7-2
size: .
CDR3: CASSPASNEKLFF
DNA: TGTGCCAGCAGCCCGGCCAGTAATGAAAAACTGTTTTTT

J: TRBJ2-2
D: TRBD2
V: TRBV7-3
size: .
CDR3: CASSSPLGGGSNTGELFF
DNA: TGTGCCAGCAGCTCTCCCCTGGGTGGCGGGAGTAACACCGGGGAGCTGTTTTTT

J: TRBJ1-5
D: TRBD1
V: TRBV19
size: .
CDR3: CASSGPGQGDQPQHF
DNA: TGTGCCAGTAGTGGGCCGGGACAGGGCGATCAGCCCCAGCATTTT

J: TRBJ2-3
D: .
V: TRBV29-1
size: .
CDR3: CSATEGHRPDTQYF
DNA: TGCAGCGCAACGGAGGGACACCGGCCAGATACGCAGTATTTT

J: TRBJ2-2
D: TRBD1
V: TRBV10-3
size: .
CDR3: CAMGTGNTGELFF
DNA: TGTGCCATGGGGACAGGGAACACCGGGGAGCTGTTTTTT

J: TRBJ1-4
D: .
V: TRBV7-2
size: .
CDR3: CASSGGLGEKLFF
DNA: TGTGCCAGCAGCGGGGGGCTTGGTGAAAAACTGTTTTTT

J: TRBJ1-3
D: .
V: TRBV27
size: .
CDR3: CASSKDQGRNGNTIYF
DNA: TGTGCCAGCAGTAAGGATCAGGGAAGAAACGGAAACACCATATATTTT

J: TRBJ1-3
D: .
V: TRBV9
size: .
CDR3: CASSVDHSSGNTIYF
DNA: TGTGCCAGCAGCGTAGACCATAGCTCTGGAAACACCATATATTTT

J: TRBJ1-4
D: TRBD1
V: TRBV5-5
size: .
CDR3: CASSAGTGVNEKLFF
DNA: TGTGCCAGCAGCGCCGGGACAGGGGTAAATGAAAAACTGTTTTTT

J: TRBJ1-3
D: TRBD1
V: TRBV9
size: .
CDR3: CASSVESRTGGNTIYF
DNA: TGTGCCAGCAGCGTAGAGTCCAGGACAGGTGGAAACACCATATATTTT

J: TRBJ1-4
D: .
V: TRBV2
size: .
CDR3: CASSMTPPTNEKLFF
DNA: TGTGCCAGCAGTATGACACCGCCAACTAATGAAAAACTGTTTTTT

J: TRBJ2-5
D: TRBD2
V: TRBV24-1
size: .
CDR3: CATSGTSGVEETQYF
DNA: TGTGCCACCAGTGGGACTAGCGGAGTAGAGGAGACCCAGTACTTC

J: TRBJ1-2
D: .
V: TRBV13
size: .
CDR3: CASSLDSNYGYTF
DNA: TGTGCCAGCAGCTTGGACAGTAACTATGGCTACACCTTC

J: TRBJ1-2
D: TRBD1
V: TRBV10-2
size: .
CDR3: CASSERGRNYGYTF
DNA: TGCGCCAGCAGTGAGAGGGGGCGCAACTATGGCTACACCTTC

J: TRBJ1-2
D: .
V: TRBV14
size: .
CDR3: CASSHLRNYGYTF
DNA: TGTGCCAGCAGCCATCTCAGAAACTATGGCTACACCTTC

J: TRBJ2-7
D: TRBD1
V: TRBV4-3
size: .
CDR3: CASSQERAGGVFEQYF
DNA: TGCGCCAGCAGCCAAGAGCGGGCAGGGGGAGTATTCGAGCAGTACTTC

J: TRBJ1-4
D: .
V: TRBV4-2
size: .
CDR3: CASKLLGGATNEKLFF
DNA: TGTGCCAGCAAGCTGCTTGGGGGGGCTACTAATGAAAAACTGTTTTTT

J: TRBJ1-3
D: .
V: TRBV6-4
size: .
CDR3: CASSPSSGNTIYF
DNA: TGTGCCAGTTCACCTAGCTCTGGAAACACCATATATTTT

J: TRBJ1-3
D: TRBD1
V: TRBV7-9
size: .
CDR3: CASSFGETGQGVNTIYF
DNA: TGTGCCAGCAGCTTTGGAGAAACGGGACAGGGGGTAAACACCATATATTTT

J: TRBJ1-2
D: .
V: TRBV4-3
size: once
CDR3: CASSQNSAAYGYTF
DNA: TGCGCCAGCAGCCAAAACTCAGCCGCTTACGGCTACACCTTC